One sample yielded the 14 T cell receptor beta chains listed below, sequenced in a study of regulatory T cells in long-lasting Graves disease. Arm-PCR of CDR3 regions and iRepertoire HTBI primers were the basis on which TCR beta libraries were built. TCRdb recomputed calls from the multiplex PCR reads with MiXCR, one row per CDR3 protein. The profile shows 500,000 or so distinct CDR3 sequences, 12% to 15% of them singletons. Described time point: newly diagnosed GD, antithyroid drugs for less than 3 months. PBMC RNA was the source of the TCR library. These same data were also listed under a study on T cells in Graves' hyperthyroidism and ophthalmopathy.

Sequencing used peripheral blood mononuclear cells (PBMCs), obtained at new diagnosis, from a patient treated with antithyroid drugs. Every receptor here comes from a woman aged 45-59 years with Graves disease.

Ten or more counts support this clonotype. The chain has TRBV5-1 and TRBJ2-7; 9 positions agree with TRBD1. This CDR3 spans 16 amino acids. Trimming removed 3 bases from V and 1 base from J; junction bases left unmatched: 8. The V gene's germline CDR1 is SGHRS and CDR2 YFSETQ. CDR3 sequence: CASSYTGGALSYEQYF. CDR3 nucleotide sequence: TGCGCCAGCAGCTACACAGGGGGCGCGCTGTCCTACGAGCAGTACTTC.

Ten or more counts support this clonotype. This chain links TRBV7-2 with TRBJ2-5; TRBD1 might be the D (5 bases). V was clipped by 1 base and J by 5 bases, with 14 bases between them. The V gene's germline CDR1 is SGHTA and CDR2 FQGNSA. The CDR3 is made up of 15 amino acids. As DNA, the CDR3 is TGTGCCAGCAGCTTAGTCCAAGGGGTGGGGGAGACCCAGTACTTC. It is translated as CASSLVQGVGETQYF.

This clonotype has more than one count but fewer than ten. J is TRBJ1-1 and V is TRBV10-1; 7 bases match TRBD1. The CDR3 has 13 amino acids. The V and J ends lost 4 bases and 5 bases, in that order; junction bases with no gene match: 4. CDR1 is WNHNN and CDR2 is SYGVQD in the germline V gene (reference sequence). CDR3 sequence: CASSAQGSTEAFF. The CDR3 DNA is TGCGCCAGCAGTGCACAGGGGAGTACTGAAGCTTTCTTT.

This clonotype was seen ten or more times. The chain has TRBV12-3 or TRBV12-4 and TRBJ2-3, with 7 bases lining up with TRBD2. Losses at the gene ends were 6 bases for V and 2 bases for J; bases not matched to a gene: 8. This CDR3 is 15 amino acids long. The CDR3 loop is CASSPSSGYTDTQYF. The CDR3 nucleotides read TGTGCCAGCAGCCCGAGTAGCGGGTACACAGATACGCAGTATTTT.

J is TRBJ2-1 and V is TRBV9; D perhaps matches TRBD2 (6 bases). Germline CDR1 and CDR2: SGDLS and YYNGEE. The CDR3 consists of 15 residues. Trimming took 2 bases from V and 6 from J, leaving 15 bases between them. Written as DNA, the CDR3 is TGTGCCAGCAGCGTCAAGGGAGGCCCCTGCAATGAGCAGTTCTTC. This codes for CASSVKGGPCNEQFF. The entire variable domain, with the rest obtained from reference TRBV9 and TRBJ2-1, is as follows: DSGVTQTPKHLITATGQRVTLRCSPRSGDLSVYWYQQSLDQGLQFLIQYYNGEERAKGNILERFSAQQFPDLHSELNLSSLELGDSALYFCASSVKGGPCNEQFFGPGTRLTVL.

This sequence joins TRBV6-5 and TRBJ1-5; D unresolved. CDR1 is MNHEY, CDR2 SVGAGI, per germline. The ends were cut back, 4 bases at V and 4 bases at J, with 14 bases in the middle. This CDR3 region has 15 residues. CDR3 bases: TGTGCCAGCAGTTGGAGTATTGAAAAGAATCAGCCCCAGCATTTT. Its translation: CASSWSIEKNQPQHF.

The CDR3 sequence: CASSSPGLAGVNRFF. The CDR3, as DNA: TGTGCCAGCAGTTCGCCAGGACTAGCGGGAGTGAATCGGTTCTTC. The chain combines TRBV6-5 with TRBJ2-1, with TRBD2 matching 13 bases. CDR3 length equals 15 residues. With V trimmed by 4 bases and J by 15 bases, 12 bases remained unmatched. CDR1 is MNHEY and CDR2 is SVGAGI in the germline V gene.

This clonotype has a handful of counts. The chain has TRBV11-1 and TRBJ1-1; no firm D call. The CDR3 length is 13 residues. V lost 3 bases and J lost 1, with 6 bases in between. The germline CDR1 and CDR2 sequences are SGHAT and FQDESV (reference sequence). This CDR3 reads CASSLHTNTEAFF. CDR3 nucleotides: TGTGCCAGCAGCTTGCACACGAACACTGAAGCTTTCTTT. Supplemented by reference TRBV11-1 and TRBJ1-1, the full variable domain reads EAEVAQSPRYKITEKSQAVAFWCDPISGHATLYWYRQILGQGPELLVQFQDESVVDDSQLPKDRFSAERLKGVDSTLKIQPAELGDSAMYLCASSLHTNTEAFFGQGTRLTVV.

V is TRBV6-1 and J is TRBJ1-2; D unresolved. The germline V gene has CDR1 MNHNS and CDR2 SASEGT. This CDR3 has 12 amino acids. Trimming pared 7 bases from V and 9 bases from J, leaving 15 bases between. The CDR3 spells CASTEEGTSYTF. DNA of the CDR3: TGTGCCAGCACCGAGGAGGGCACGAGCTACACCTTC.

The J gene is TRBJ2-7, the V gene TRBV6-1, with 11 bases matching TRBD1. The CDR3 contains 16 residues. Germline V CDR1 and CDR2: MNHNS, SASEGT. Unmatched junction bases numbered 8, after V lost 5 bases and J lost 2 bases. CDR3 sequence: CASSPGQGAVPYEQYF. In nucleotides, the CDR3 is TGTGCCAGCAGTCCAGGACAGGGGGCGGTCCCCTACGAGCAGTACTTC.

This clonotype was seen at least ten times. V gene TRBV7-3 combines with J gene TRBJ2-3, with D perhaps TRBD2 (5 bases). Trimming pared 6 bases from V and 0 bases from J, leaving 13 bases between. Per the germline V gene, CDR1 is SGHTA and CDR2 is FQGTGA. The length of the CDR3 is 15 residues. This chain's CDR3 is CASRPQGLSTDTQYF. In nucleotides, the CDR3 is TGTGCCAGCAGACCACAAGGACTGAGCACAGATACGCAGTATTTT.

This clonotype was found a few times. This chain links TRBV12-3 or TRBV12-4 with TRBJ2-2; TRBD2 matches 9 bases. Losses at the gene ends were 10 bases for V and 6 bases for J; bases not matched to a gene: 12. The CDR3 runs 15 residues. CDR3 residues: CATGNPSGKAGELFF. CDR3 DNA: TGTGCCACCGGAAATCCTAGCGGGAAGGCCGGGGAGCTGTTTTTT.

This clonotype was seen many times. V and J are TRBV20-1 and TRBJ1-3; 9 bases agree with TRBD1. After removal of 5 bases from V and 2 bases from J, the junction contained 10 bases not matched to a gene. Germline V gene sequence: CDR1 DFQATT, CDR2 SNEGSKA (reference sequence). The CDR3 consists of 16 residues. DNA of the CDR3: TGCAGTGCTCACGGACAGGGGAAACCCACTGGAAACACCATATATTTT. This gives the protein CSAHGQGKPTGNTIYF.

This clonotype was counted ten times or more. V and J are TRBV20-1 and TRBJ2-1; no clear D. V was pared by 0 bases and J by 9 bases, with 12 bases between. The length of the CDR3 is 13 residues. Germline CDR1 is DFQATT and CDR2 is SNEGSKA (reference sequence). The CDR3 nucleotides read TGCAGTGCTAGAGAGCCCATCCCCAGTGAGCAGTTCTTC. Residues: CSAREPIPSEQFF.